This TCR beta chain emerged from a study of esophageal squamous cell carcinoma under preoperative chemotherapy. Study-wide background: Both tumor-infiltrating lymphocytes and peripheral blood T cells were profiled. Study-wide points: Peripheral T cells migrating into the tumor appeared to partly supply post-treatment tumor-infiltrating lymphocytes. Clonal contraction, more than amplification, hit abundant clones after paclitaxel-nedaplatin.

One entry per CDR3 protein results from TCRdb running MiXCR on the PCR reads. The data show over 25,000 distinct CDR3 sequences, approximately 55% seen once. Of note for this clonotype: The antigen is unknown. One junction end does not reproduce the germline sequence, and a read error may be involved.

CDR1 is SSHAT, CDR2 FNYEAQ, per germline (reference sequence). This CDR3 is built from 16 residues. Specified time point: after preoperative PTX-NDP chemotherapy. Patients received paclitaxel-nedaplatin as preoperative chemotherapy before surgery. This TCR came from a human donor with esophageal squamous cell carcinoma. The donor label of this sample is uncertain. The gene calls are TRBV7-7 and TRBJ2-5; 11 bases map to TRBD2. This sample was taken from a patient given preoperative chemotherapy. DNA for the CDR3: TGTGCTAGCAGCTCGCTAGCGGGGGGCTTTGAAGCGACCCAGCTTTTC. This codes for CASSSLAGGFEATQLF. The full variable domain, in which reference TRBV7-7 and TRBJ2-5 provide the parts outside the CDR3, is GAGVSQSPRYKVTKRGQDVTLRCDPISSHATLYWYQQALGQGPEFLTYFNYEAQPDKSGLPSDRFSAERPEGSISTLTIQRTEQRDSAMYRCASSSLAGGFEATQLFGPGTRLLVL.